This T cell receptor beta chain was sequenced during a study of beta chain features in type 1 diabetes. Study results and caveats: In all four CD4+ subsets, TCRB CDR3 length was significantly, moderately reduced in type 1 diabetes.

Expressed TCRB transcripts were sequenced, since all the RNA that had been isolated was reverse transcribed. Using immunoSEQ multiplex PCR, the repertoire was profiled, and TCRdb retains in-frame clones only, with some absent. The table lists 150,000 to 170,000 clones, 10% to 13% of them singletons. Notes on this clone: The antigen is undetermined.

The origin of this receptor is a young man with type 1 diabetes. The sample comprised central memory CD4+ T cells from blood.

CDR3 nucleotide sequence: TGCGCCAGCAGCTTAAATGGCCAGGTTACCTACGAGCAGTACTTC. This codes for CASSLNGQVTYEQYF. The J gene is TRBJ2-7, the V gene TRBV5-1, with unresolved D. The V end was cut by 2 bases, the J end by 2 bases, with 14 bases between. The CDR3 length is 15 residues. Germline CDR1 reads SGHRS; CDR2 reads YFSETQ.